The 28 T cell receptor beta chains below all came from one sample that was sequenced in a study of shared clonotypes between healthy human individuals. Using immunoSEQ multiplex PCR, the repertoire was profiled, and TCRdb retains in-frame clones only, with some absent. The sample lists approximately 2.4 million clones, approximately 96% occurring once. The sequenced material came from naive CD4+ T cells sorted from blood. Subset noted: CD45RA+ positively selected. The source of these receptors is a young man in good health.

Note on this clone: A junction end diverges from the germline sequence, so it may reflect a read error. The rearrangement links TRBV11-2 to TRBJ1-2, with D uncertain. The germline V gene has CDR1 SGHAT and CDR2 FQNNGV. The CDR3 is 12 residues long. The CDR3 spells CVSSFSTGGYTF. DNA for the CDR3: TGTGTCAGCAGCTTCTCTACCGGTGGCTACACCTTC.

This rearrangement joins TRBV28 to TRBJ2-2; 7 bases map to TRBD2. The CDR3 consists of 16 residues. Trimming at V came to 6 bases and at J to 5 bases, leaving 12 bases not matched to a gene. Germline V CDR1 and CDR2: MDHEN, SYDVKM. The CDR3 sequence: CASSPTSWVKTGELFF. In DNA, the CDR3 is TGTGCCAGCAGCCCGACTAGCTGGGTAAAGACCGGGGAGCTGTTTTTT.

V gene TRBV6-5 combines with J gene TRBJ2-3, with D perhaps matching TRBD1 or TRBD2 (5 bases each). This CDR3 contains 14 residues. In germline, CDR1 is MNHEY, CDR2 SVGAGI. Trimming removed 6 bases from V and 0 bases from J, with 10 bases in between. The chain's CDR3 is CASSNRDSTDTQYF. In nucleotides, the CDR3 is TGTGCCAGCAGCAACCGGGACAGCACAGATACGCAGTATTTT.

The V call is TRBV18, the J call TRBJ1-3; no reliable D call. V lost 6 bases and J lost 14, with 20 bases in between. Germline CDR1 reads KGHSH; CDR2 reads LQKENI. The CDR3 covers 13 residues. The CDR3 here is CASSPNSQAPVYF. The CDR3 bases are TGTGCCAGCTCCCCGAACTCGCAGGCTCCGGTATATTTT.

Regarding this clone: Additional DNA sequences in this sample encode the identical CDR3. The CDR3 reads CASSSSRAQETQYF. The CDR3 DNA reads as TGTGCCAGCAGCTCCAGCCGGGCCCAAGAGACCCAGTACTTC. The chain carries TRBV7-2 and TRBJ2-5; D remains unclear. Germline CDR1 is SGHTA and CDR2 is FQGNSA. This CDR3 has 14 amino acids. V was cut by 4 bases and J by 1 base, with 10 bases left in between.

Here the CDR3 reads CASSARGLGTGELFF. CDR3 in DNA: TGTGCCAGCAGTGCCAGGGGCCTAGGGACCGGGGAGCTGTTTTTT. This rearrangement joins TRBV2 to TRBJ2-2; TRBD1 might be the D (6 bases). V was trimmed by 4 bases and J by 5 bases, leaving 14 bases between them. The CDR3 length is 15 residues. The germline CDR1 and CDR2 sequences are SNHLY and FYNNEI.

The chain carries TRBV4-3 and TRBJ2-7; maybe TRBD1 (6 bases). V lost 4 bases and J 2 bases, leaving 15 bases between the germline ends. Germline V gene lookup returns CDR1 LGHNA and CDR2 YSLEER. The CDR3 has 15 amino acids. DNA of the CDR3: TGCGCCAGCAGCCGATTTCAGGCAGGGGCCTACGAGCAGTACTTC. Encoded protein: CASSRFQAGAYEQYF.

This chain connects TRBV5-1 to TRBJ2-1; 9 positions match TRBD1. V shed 4 bases, J shed 5 bases, and the junction held 7 bases outside the gene matches. Per germline, CDR1 SGHRS and CDR2 YFSETQ. CDR3 length equals 15 residues. Here the CDR3 reads CASSTGQGGHNEQFF. DNA of the CDR3: TGCGCCAGCAGCACGGGACAGGGTGGGCACAATGAGCAGTTCTTC.

The chain carries TRBV4-1 and TRBJ2-1; possible D gene TRBD2, 5 bases. Trimming took 2 bases from V and 3 from J, leaving 8 bases between them. Germline values: CDR1 MGHRA, CDR2 YSYEKL. The CDR3 length is 14 residues. CDR3 nucleotides: TGCGCCAGCAGCCAATCGGACTTCTACAATGAGCAGTTCTTC. This translates into CASSQSDFYNEQFF.

This rearrangement joins TRBV6-1 to TRBJ2-7, with 8 bases fitting TRBD2. The CDR3 covers 17 residues. Germline lookup yields CDR1 MNHNS and CDR2 SASEGT. The V and J ends lost 4 bases and 0 bases, in that order; junction bases with no gene match: 11. The CDR3 bases are TGTGCCAGCAGTGTGTCCAGCGGGGGCCGCTTCTCCTACGAGCAGTACTTC. It codes for CASSVSSGGRFSYEQYF.

This clone has a single count. This chain joins TRBV6-6 and TRBJ2-3; perhaps TRBD2 as D (6 bases). This CDR3 has 15 amino acids. V lost 6 bases and J 1 base, leaving 14 bases between the germline ends. CDR1 is MNHNY and CDR2 is SVGAGI in the germline V gene (reference sequence). For the CDR3, the DNA is TGTGCCAGCAGAACCGGAGGGTTCGGCACAGATACGCAGTATTTT. Protein: CASRTGGFGTDTQYF.

The chain joins TRBV6-5 to TRBJ1-6; D might be TRBD1 (6 bases). This CDR3 has 15 amino acids. Deletions cut 7 bases from V and 6 bases from J, with 16 bases between. CDR1 MNHEY and CDR2 SVGAGI come from the germline V gene. The CDR3 DNA reads TGTGCCAGCACCCAGGGGTTTCGACTTAATTCACCCCTCCACTTT. It specifies CASTQGFRLNSPLHF.

The chain has TRBV5-1 and TRBJ2-5; D perhaps matches TRBD1 (5 bases). CDR1 is SGHRS and CDR2 is YFSETQ in the germline V gene. Deletions cut 2 bases from V and 5 bases from J, with 25 bases between. The CDR3 contains 18 residues. The chain's CDR3 is CASSFLPRLGANVETQYF. DNA for the CDR3: TGCGCCAGCAGCTTTCTTCCCCGCCTAGGGGCAAATGTGGAGACCCAGTACTTC. The full variable domain, in which reference TRBV5-1 and TRBJ2-5 provide the parts outside the CDR3, is KAGVTQTPRYLIKTRGQQVTLSCSPISGHRSVSWYQQTPGQGLQFLFEYFSETQRNKGNFPGRFSGRQFSNSRSEMNVSTLELGDSALYLCASSFLPRLGANVETQYFGPGTRLLVL.

Comment on this clone: Other nucleotide sequences from this sample produce the same CDR3. V and J are TRBV28 and TRBJ2-5; the D gene could be TRBD1 or TRBD2 (5 bases each). The CDR3 spans 14 residues. Trimming shortened V by 4 bases and J by 3 bases, and 12 bases separated the two germline ends. Per germline, CDR1 MDHEN and CDR2 SYDVKM. As DNA, the CDR3 is TGTGCCAGCAGTTCCGGGACGCTGAAAGAGACCCAGTACTTC. Translated, it gives CASSSGTLKETQYF. Full variable domain (outside the CDR3, taken from reference TRBV28 and TRBJ2-5): DVKVTQSSRYLVKRTGEKVFLECVQDMDHENMFWYRQDPGLGLRLIYFSYDVKMKEKGDIPEGYSVSREKKERFSLILESASTNQTSMYLCASSSGTLKETQYFGPGTRLLVL.

This rearrangement joins TRBV27 to TRBJ2-2, with 7 bases lining up with TRBD2. The J segment lost 4 bases and the V segment lost 7 bases, leaving 21 bases of the junction unmatched. This CDR3 contains 19 residues. Per germline, CDR1 MNHEY and CDR2 SMNVEV (reference sequence). CDR3 in amino acids: CASTFRGGLLLATTGELFF. The CDR3 nucleotides are TGTGCCAGCACCTTCCGGGGCGGTCTCCTACTAGCGACCACCGGGGAGCTGTTTTTT.

Comment on this clone: In the same sample, other DNA sequences code for this CDR3. The V and J genes are TRBV29-1 and TRBJ2-1; D is uncertain. Per germline, CDR1 SQVTM and CDR2 ANQGSEA. This CDR3 spans 11 amino acids. Trimming took 2 bases from V and 3 from J, leaving 2 bases between them. In DNA, the CDR3 is TGCAGCGTTGAAAGCTACAATGAGCAGTTCTTC. It is translated as CSVESYNEQFF.

The J gene is TRBJ1-1, the V gene TRBV7-2; 12 positions agree with TRBD1. CDR3 length equals 14 residues. Germline CDR1 SGHTA, CDR2 FQGNSA. Unmatched junction bases numbered 9, after V lost 5 bases and J lost 11 bases. This chain's CDR3 is CASSERDRGPPAFF. The DNA for the CDR3 is TGTGCCAGCAGCGAACGGGACAGGGGGCCTCCGGCTTTCTTT.

The genes are TRBV5-5 and TRBJ2-7; TRBD1 is a possible D gene (5 bases). This CDR3 spans 15 amino acids. Deletions cut 0 bases from V and 2 bases from J, with 12 bases between. Per the germline V gene, CDR1 is SGHKS and CDR2 is YYEKEE (reference sequence). CDR3 residues: CASSLETGFAYEQYF. The CDR3 bases are TGTGCCAGCAGCTTGGAAACAGGCTTCGCCTACGAGCAGTACTTC.

This chain joins TRBV6-5 and TRBJ1-6; D is undetermined. The CDR3 consists of 16 residues. CDR1 and CDR2 (germline): MNHEY, SVGAGI. Between the trimmed V and J ends, which lost 0 bases and 7 bases, there was a span of 13 bases. CDR3 amino acids: CASSYSFSEPNSPLHF. The CDR3 bases are TGTGCCAGCAGTTACTCGTTCTCCGAACCCAATTCACCCCTCCACTTT.

This chain links TRBV7-9 with TRBJ2-2, with TRBD1 identical over 8 bases. Germline V lookup: CDR1 SEHNR, CDR2 FQNEAQ (reference sequence). The CDR3 covers 15 residues. V lost 3 bases and J lost 5; bases outside the gene matches: 5. CDR3 residues: CASSFGQGSTGELFF. Written as DNA, the CDR3 is TGTGCCAGCAGCTTTGGACAGGGAAGTACCGGGGAGCTGTTTTTT.

The chain recombines TRBV6-6 with TRBJ1-6; D is unclear. Germline V CDR1 and CDR2: MNHNY, SVGAGI (reference sequence). The CDR3 runs to 12 residues. Trimming took off 5 bases at V and 7 bases at J, with 6 bases between the two ends. CDR3: CASSDGNSPLHF. The CDR3 nucleotides read TGTGCCAGCAGTGACGGGAATTCACCCCTCCACTTT.

The rearrangement uses TRBV28 and TRBJ2-3; 9 bases match TRBD2. V was pared by 7 bases and J by 6 bases, with 5 bases of the junction left unmatched. The CDR3 is 13 amino acids. Looked up from germline, CDR1 is MDHEN and CDR2 is SYDVKM. The CDR3 DNA reads TGTGCCAGCACTAGCGGGGTATTGGATACGCAGTATTTT. Its translation is CASTSGVLDTQYF.

This chain links TRBV4-1 with TRBJ1-5; D is possibly TRBD1 (5 bases). The ends were cut back, 5 bases at V and 4 bases at J, with 15 bases in the middle. CDR3 size: 15 residues. CDR1 is MGHRA, CDR2 YSYEKL, per germline. As DNA, the CDR3 is TGCGCCAGCAGCGCACAGGTTTCCGAAAATCAGCCCCAGCATTTT. The encoded protein is CASSAQVSENQPQHF.

A note on this clone: At the DNA level, this CDR3 is encoded by other sequences in the same sample as well. The chain couples TRBV20-1 to TRBJ2-5, with unresolved D. There are 10 residues in the CDR3. V was cut by 6 bases and J by 5 bases, with 7 bases left in between. Germline V lookup: CDR1 DFQATT, CDR2 SNEGSKA (reference sequence). In nucleotides, the CDR3 is TGCAGTGCACGGCGGGAGACCCAGTACTTC. Translating gives CSARRETQYF.

The chain has TRBV7-2 and TRBJ2-5; 10 bases line up with TRBD2. CDR1 is SGHTA, CDR2 FQGNSA, per germline. Losses at the gene ends were 4 bases for V and 4 bases for J; bases not matched to a gene: 6. This CDR3 region has 15 residues. The CDR3 nucleotides read TGTGCCAGCAGCTCCCTAGCGGGAGCTGGAGAGACCCAGTACTTC. The encoded protein is CASSSLAGAGETQYF. Complete variable domain (other parts from reference TRBV7-2 and TRBJ2-5): GAGVSQSPSNKVTEKGKDVELRCDPISGHTALYWYRQSLGQGLEFLIYFQGNSAPDKSGLPSDRFSAERTGGSVSTLTIQRTQQEDSAVYLCASSSLAGAGETQYFGPGTRLLVL.

CDR3: CASSFAQGSYGYTF. The CDR3 nucleotides are TGTGCCAGCAGTTTTGCACAGGGCTCCTATGGCTACACCTTC. This chain joins TRBV28 and TRBJ1-2, with a tentative D call TRBD1 (6 bases). V gave up 3 bases and J gave up 4 bases, with 12 bases separating them. The germline V gene has CDR1 MDHEN and CDR2 SYDVKM. The CDR3 contains 14 residues.

The chain couples TRBV10-3 to TRBJ2-5; 8 nucleotides align to TRBD1. The germline V gene has CDR1 ENHRY and CDR2 SYGVKD. This CDR3 comprises 15 residues. J gave up 5 bases and V 3 bases, and 8 bases lay outside the gene matches. As DNA, the CDR3 is TGTGCCATCAGTGACCCGGACAGGGAGGTCGAGACCCAGTACTTC. Translated, it gives CAISDPDREVETQYF.

This clone turned up a few times. V usage is TRBV5-1 and J usage is TRBJ1-2, with a tentative D call TRBD1 (6 bases). The CDR3 runs 13 residues. The V gene's germline CDR1 is SGHRS and CDR2 YFSETQ. V gave up 2 bases and J gave up 2 bases, with 7 bases separating them. The CDR3 loop is CASSFDRNYGYTF. CDR3 DNA: TGCGCCAGCAGCTTCGACAGGAACTATGGCTACACCTTC.